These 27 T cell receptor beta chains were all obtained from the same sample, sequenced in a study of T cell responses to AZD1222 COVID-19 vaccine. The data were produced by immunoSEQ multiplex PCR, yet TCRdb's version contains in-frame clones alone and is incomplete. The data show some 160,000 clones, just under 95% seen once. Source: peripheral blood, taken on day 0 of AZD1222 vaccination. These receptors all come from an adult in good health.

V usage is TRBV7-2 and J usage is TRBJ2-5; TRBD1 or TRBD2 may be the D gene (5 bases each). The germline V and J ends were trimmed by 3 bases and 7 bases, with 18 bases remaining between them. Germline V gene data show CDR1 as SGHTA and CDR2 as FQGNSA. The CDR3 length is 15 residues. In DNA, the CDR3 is TGTGCCAGCAGCTTTATCTTCGGGACCCTAGGGACCCAGTACTTC. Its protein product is CASSFIFGTLGTQYF. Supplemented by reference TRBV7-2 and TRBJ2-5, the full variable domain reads GAGVSQSPSNKVTEKGKDVELRCDPISGHTALYWYRQSLGQGLEFLIYFQGNSAPDKSGLPSDRFSAERTGGSVSTLTIQRTQQEDSAVYLCASSFIFGTLGTQYFGPGTRLLVL.

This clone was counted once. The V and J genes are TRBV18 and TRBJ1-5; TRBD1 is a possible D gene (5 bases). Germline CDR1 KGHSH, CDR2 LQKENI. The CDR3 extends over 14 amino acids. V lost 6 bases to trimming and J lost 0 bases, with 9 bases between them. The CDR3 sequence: CASSMRGSNQPQHF. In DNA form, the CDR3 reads TGTGCCAGCTCGATGAGGGGTAGCAATCAGCCCCAGCATTTT.

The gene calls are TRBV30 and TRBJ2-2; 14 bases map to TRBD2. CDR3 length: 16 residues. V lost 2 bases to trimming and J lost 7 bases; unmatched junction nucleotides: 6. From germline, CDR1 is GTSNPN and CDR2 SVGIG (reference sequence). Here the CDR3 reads CAWSRGLAGVIGELFF. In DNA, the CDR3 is TGTGCCTGGAGTCGGGGACTAGCGGGAGTTATCGGGGAGCTGTTTTTT. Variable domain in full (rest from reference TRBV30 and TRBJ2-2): SQTIHQWPATLVQPVGSPLSLECTVEGTSNPNLYWYRQAAGRGLQLLFYSVGIGQISSEVPQNLSASRPQDRQFILSSKKLLLSDSGFYLCAWSRGLAGVIGELFFGEGSRLTVL.

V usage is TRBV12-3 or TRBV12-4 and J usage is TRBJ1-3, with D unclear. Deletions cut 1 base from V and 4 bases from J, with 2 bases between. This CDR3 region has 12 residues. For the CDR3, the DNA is TGTGCCAGCAGTTTAGAAGGAAACACCATATATTTT. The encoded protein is CASSLEGNTIYF.

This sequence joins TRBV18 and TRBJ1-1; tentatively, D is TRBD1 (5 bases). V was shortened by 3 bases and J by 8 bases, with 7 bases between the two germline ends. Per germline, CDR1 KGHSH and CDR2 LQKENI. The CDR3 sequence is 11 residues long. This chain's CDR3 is CASSPGREAFF. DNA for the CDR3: TGTGCCAGCTCACCGGGACGAGAAGCTTTCTTT.

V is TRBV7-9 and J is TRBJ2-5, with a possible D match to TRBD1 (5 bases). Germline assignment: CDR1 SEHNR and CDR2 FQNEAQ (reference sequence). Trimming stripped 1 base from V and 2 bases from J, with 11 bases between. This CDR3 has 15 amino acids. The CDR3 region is CASSLVGQPQETQYF. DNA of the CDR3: TGTGCCAGCAGCTTAGTGGGGCAGCCACAAGAGACCCAGTACTTC.

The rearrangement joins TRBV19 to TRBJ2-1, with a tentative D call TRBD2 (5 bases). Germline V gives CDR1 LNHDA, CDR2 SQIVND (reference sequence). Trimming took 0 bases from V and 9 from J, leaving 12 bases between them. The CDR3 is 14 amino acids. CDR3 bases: TGTGCCAGTAGTATAGAGGGAGTTGCGGGTGAGCAGTTCTTC. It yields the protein CASSIEGVAGEQFF.

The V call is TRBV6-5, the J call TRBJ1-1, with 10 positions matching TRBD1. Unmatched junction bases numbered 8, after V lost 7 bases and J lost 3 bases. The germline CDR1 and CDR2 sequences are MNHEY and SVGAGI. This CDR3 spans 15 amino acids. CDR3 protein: CASIGTGESYTEAFF. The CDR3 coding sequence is TGTGCCAGCATTGGGACAGGGGAGAGTTACACTGAAGCTTTCTTT.

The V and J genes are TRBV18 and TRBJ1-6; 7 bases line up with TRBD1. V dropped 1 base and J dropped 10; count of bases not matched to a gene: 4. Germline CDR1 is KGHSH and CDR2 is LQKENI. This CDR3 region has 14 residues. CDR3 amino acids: CASSPRQGGSPLHF. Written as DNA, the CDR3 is TGTGCCAGCTCACCACGGCAGGGGGGATCACCCCTCCACTTT.

In DNA, the CDR3 is TGTGCCAGCAGCTTAGAAAAGCTCCCGGACAGATGGGGCTACACCTTC. Translation gives CASSLEKLPDRWGYTF. V usage is TRBV11-2 and J usage is TRBJ1-2; TRBD1 might be the D (6 bases). Germline-derived CDR1 and CDR2 are SGHAT and FQNNGV. Trimming took off 0 bases at V and 8 bases at J, with 19 bases between the two ends. The CDR3 runs 16 residues.

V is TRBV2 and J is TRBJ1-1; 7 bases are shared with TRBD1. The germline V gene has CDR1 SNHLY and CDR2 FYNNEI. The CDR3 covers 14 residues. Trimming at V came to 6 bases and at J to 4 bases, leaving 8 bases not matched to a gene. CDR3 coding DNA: TGTGCCAGCAGGGCCATGACAGGGATCACTGAAGCTTTCTTT. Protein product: CASRAMTGITEAFF.

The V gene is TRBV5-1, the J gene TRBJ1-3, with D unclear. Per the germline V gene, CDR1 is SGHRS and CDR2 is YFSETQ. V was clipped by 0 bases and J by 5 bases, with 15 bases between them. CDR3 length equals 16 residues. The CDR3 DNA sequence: TGCGCCAGCAGCTTGGCTCCGGGCGTCTCGCGAAACACCATATATTTT. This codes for CASSLAPGVSRNTIYF.

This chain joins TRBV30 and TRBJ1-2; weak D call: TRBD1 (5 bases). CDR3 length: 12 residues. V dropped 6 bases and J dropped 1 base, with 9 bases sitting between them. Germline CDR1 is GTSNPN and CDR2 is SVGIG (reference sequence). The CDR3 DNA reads TGTGCCTGCCGGGACCGTAACTATGGCTACACCTTC. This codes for CACRDRNYGYTF.

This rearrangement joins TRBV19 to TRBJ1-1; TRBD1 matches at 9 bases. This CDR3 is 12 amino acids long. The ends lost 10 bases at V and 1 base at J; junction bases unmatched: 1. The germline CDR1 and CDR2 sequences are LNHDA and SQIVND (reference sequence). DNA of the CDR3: TGTGCCACGGGACAGGGGAACACTGAAGCTTTCTTT. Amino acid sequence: CATGQGNTEAFF.

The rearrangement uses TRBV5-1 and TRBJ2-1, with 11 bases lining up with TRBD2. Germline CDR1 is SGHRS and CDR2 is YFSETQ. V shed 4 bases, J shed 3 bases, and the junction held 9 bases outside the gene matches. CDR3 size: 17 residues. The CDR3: CASSRGTSGLYYNEQFF. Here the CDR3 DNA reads TGCGCCAGCAGCCGGGGGACTAGCGGTTTATACTACAATGAGCAGTTCTTC.

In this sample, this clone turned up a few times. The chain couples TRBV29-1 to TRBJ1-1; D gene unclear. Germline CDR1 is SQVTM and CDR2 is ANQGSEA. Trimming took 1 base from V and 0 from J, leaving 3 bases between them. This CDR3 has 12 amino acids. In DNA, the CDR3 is TGCAGCGTTGAAGCCGTGAACACTGAAGCTTTCTTT. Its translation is CSVEAVNTEAFF. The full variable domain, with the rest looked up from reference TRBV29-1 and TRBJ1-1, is SAVISQKPSRDICQRGTSLTIQCQVDSQVTMMFWYRQQPGQSLTLIATANQGSEATYESGFVIDKFPISRPNLTFSTLTVSNMSPEDSSIYLCSVEAVNTEAFFGQGTRLTVV.

The CDR3 nucleotides are TGTGCCAGTAGTATAGGACAGGGGGCAGATACGCAGTATTTT. Translating it yields CASSIGQGADTQYF. This chain links TRBV19 with TRBJ2-3; TRBD1 agrees at 9 bases. This CDR3 has 14 amino acids. CDR1 and CDR2 from the germline V gene are LNHDA and SQIVND (reference sequence). Losses at the gene ends were 1 base for V and 4 bases for J; bases not matched to a gene: 0.

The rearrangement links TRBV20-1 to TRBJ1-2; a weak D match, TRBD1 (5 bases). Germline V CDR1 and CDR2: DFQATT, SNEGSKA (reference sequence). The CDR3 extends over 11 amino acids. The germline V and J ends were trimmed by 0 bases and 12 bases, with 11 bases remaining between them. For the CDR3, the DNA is TGCAGTGCTAGAGAGGGGGGAATGAACACCTTC. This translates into CSAREGGMNTF.

The DNA for the CDR3 is TGTGCCAGCAGTAAGCCGTATGAAGAGACCCAGTACTTC. Translated: CASSKPYEETQYF. The chain joins TRBV25-1 to TRBJ2-5; D unresolved. This CDR3 contains 13 residues. Germline V gives CDR1 MGHDK, CDR2 SYGVNS. Trimming cost V 5 bases and J 3 bases, with 10 bases left between them.

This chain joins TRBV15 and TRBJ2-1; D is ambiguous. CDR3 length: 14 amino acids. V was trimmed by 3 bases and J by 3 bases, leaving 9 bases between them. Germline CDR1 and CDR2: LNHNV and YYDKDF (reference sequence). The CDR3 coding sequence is TGTGCCACCAGCAGGGAAATTTACTACAATGAGCAGTTCTTC. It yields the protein CATSREIYYNEQFF.

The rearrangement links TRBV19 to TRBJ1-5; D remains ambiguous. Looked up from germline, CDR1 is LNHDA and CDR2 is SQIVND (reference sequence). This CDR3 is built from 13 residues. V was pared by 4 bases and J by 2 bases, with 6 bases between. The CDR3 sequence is CASSRRGNQPQHF. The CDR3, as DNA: TGTGCCAGTAGTAGAAGGGGCAATCAGCCCCAGCATTTT. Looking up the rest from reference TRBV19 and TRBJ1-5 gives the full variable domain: DGGITQSPKYLFRKEGQNVTLSCEQNLNHDAMYWYRQDPGQGLRLIYYSQIVNDFQKGDIAEGYSVSREKKESFPLTVTSAQKNPTAFYLCASSRRGNQPQHFGDGTRLSIL.

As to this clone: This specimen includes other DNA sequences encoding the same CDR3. The chain's CDR3 is CASSPGRAPETQYF. The CDR3 DNA follows: TGTGCCAGCTCACCAGGCAGGGCCCCAGAGACCCAGTACTTC. V is TRBV18 and J is TRBJ2-5; possible D gene TRBD1, 5 bases. This CDR3 comprises 14 residues. V lost 2 bases, J lost 4 bases, and 11 bases lay in between. Germline V gene sequence: CDR1 KGHSH, CDR2 LQKENI.

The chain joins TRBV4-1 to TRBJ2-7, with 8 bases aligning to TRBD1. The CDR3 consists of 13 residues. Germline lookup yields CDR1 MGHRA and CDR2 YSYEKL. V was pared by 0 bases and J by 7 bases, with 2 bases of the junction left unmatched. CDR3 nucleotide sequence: TGCGCCAGCAGCCAAGAGCGGACAGGGGAGCAGTACTTC. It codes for CASSQERTGEQYF.

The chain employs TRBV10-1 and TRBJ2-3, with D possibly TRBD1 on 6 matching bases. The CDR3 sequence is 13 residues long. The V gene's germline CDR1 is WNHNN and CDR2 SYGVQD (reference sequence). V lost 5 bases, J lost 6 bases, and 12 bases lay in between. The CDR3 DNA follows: TGCGCCAGCAGTCCGATAGACAGGGATACGCAGTATTTT. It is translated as CASSPIDRDTQYF.

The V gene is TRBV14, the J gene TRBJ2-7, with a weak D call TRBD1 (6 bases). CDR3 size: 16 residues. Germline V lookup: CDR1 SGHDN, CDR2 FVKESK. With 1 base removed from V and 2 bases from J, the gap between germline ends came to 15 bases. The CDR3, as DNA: TGTGCCAGCAGCCAAGGTGGGGGCCTCATAACCTACGAGCAGTACTTC. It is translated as CASSQGGGLITYEQYF.

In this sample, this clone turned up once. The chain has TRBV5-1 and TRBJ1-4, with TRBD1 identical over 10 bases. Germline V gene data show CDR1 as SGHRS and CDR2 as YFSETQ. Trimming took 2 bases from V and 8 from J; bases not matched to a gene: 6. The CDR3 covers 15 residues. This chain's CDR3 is CASSFRDRGEEKLFF. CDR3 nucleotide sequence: TGCGCCAGCAGCTTCCGGGACAGGGGTGAAGAAAAACTGTTTTTT. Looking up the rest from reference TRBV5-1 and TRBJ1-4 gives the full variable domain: KAGVTQTPRYLIKTRGQQVTLSCSPISGHRSVSWYQQTPGQGLQFLFEYFSETQRNKGNFPGRFSGRQFSNSRSEMNVSTLELGDSALYLCASSFRDRGEEKLFFGSGTQLSVL.

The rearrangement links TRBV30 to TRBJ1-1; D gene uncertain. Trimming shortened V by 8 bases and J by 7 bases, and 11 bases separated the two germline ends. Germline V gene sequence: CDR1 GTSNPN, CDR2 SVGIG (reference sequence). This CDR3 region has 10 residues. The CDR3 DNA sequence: TGTGCCGGTCAGCGGTTTGAAGCTTTCTTT. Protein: CAGQRFEAFF. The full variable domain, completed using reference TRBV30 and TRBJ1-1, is SQTIHQWPATLVQPVGSPLSLECTVEGTSNPNLYWYRQAAGRGLQLLFYSVGIGQISSEVPQNLSASRPQDRQFILSSKKLLLSDSGFYLCAGQRFEAFFGQGTRLTVV.